These T cell receptor beta chains were read from a single sample in a study of blood T cell repertoires in COVID-19. Libraries were prepared by immunoSEQ multiplex PCR; TCRdb keeps only in-frame clonotypes and omits some of them. The sample yields approximately 58,000 clones, approximately 87% seen once. Sequencing used peripheral blood. These TCRs come from a man aged 35 to 55 with active COVID-19. The CDR3 runs from the conserved cysteine through the conserved F or W. D genes are given only for firm matches. The size entry is marked missing in some rows and otherwise reads once, few, many or a size class.

d_gene	v_gene	j_gene	abundance	CDR3aa	CDR3nt
TRBD2	TRBV27	TRBJ2-1	-	CASRLAGGSEQFF	TGTGCCAGCCGACTAGCGGGAGGAAGTGAGCAGTTCTTC
-	TRBV19	TRBJ2-2	-	CASSVGGPGELFF	TGTGCCAGTAGTGTCGGGGGTCCCGGGGAGCTGTTTTTT
-	TRBV30	TRBJ2-3	-	CAWRLGVSTDTQYF	TGTGCCTGGAGGTTAGGAGTGTCCACAGATACGCAGTATTTT
TRBD2	TRBV5-1	TRBJ2-3	-	CASSFSGSTDTQYF	TGCGCCAGCAGCTTCAGCGGGAGTACAGATACGCAGTATTTT
-	TRBV15	TRBJ2-5	-	CATSRSSSQETQYF	TGTGCCACCAGCAGAAGTAGCAGCCAAGAGACCCAGTACTTC
-	TRBV5-6	TRBJ1-1	-	CASSPPGWGVTEAFF	TGTGCCAGCAGCCCCCCCGGATGGGGGGTGACTGAAGCTTTCTTT
TRBD2	TRBV28	TRBJ2-7	-	CASSLLGASGGYEQYF	TGTGCCAGCAGTTTATTAGGGGCTAGCGGGGGTTACGAGCAGTACTTC
-	TRBV18	TRBJ2-5	once	CASSPPWGGGELGWKETQYF	TGTGCCAGCTCACCCCCGTGGGGCGGAGGGGAACTAGGATGGAAAGAGACCCAGTACTTC
-	TRBV7-9	TRBJ1-1	-	CASSFEVGAEAFF	TGTGCCAGCAGCTTTGAGGTTGGAGCTGAAGCTTTCTTT
TRBD1	TRBV6-5	TRBJ1-5	-	CASRNRQGINQPQHF	TGTGCCAGCAGGAACAGACAGGGGATTAATCAGCCCCAGCATTTT
TRBD2	TRBV10-3	TRBJ2-5	few	CATTSGSRETQYF	TGTGCCACGACTAGCGGGAGCAGGGAGACCCAGTACTTC
-	TRBV5-6	TRBJ2-5	-	CASSKAGGLAGETQYF	TGTGCCAGCAGCAAGGCGGGCGGGCTAGCTGGGGAGACCCAGTACTTC
-	TRBV7-2	TRBJ2-5	-	CASSLSAGGQETQYF	TGTGCCAGCAGCTTAAGTGCGGGCGGACAAGAGACCCAGTACTTC
-	TRBV7-9	TRBJ2-1	-	CASSLGEAKKMRFF	TGTGCCAGCAGCTTAGGTGAGGCAAAGAAGATGCGGTTCTTC
-	TRBV7-6	TRBJ2-5	-	CASSPEDSYQETQYF	TGTGCCAGCAGCCCTGAAGACAGCTACCAAGAGACCCAGTACTTC
-	TRBV7-2	TRBJ1-5	-	CASSLDRQQPQHF	TGTGCCAGCAGCTTAGATCGACAGCAGCCCCAGCATTTT
-	TRBV3-1/TRBV3-2	TRBJ1-1	-	CASSQELGRRAFNTEAFF	TGTGCCAGCAGCCAAGAATTGGGGCGCCGAGCCTTTAACACTGAAGCTTTCTTT
TRBD1	TRBV5-1	TRBJ2-2	few	CASSLQGVNTGELFF	TGCGCCAGCAGCCTTCAGGGGGTGAACACCGGGGAGCTGTTTTTT
-	TRBV19	TRBJ1-1	-	CASSIWPGNTEAFF	TGTGCCAGTAGTATCTGGCCGGGAAACACTGAAGCTTTCTTT
TRBD1	TRBV10-1	TRBJ2-3	-	CASSGEWDRGTQYF	TGCGCCAGCAGTGGAGAGTGGGACAGGGGGACGCAGTATTTT
-	TRBV28	TRBJ1-1	-	CATVEWNTEAFF	TGTGCTACGGTTGAGTGGAACACTGAAGCTTTCTTT
-	TRBV28	TRBJ1-6	-	CASTFNRRPNSPLHF	TGTGCCAGCACCTTCAACCGGCGGCCTAATTCACCCCTCCACTTT
-	TRBV6-5	TRBJ1-2	-	CASAGAQQGYTF	TGTGCCAGCGCTGGGGCCCAACAGGGCTACACCTTC
-	TRBV19	TRBJ1-1	-	CASSIGQGLGTEAFF	TGTGCCAGTAGTATTGGGCAGGGGTTGGGCACTGAAGCTTTCTTT
-	TRBV19	TRBJ1-2	-	CASSIGQRANYGYTF	TGTGCCAGTAGTATAGGACAGCGAGCTAACTATGGCTACACCTTC
-	TRBV5-4	TRBJ1-2	-	CASSSKERSDGYTF	TGTGCCAGCAGCTCCAAGGAGAGGTCGGATGGCTACACCTTC
-	TRBV6-5	TRBJ2-2	-	CASSSQGPSTGELFF	TGTGCCAGCAGTTCCCAGGGGCCAAGCACCGGGGAGCTGTTTTTT